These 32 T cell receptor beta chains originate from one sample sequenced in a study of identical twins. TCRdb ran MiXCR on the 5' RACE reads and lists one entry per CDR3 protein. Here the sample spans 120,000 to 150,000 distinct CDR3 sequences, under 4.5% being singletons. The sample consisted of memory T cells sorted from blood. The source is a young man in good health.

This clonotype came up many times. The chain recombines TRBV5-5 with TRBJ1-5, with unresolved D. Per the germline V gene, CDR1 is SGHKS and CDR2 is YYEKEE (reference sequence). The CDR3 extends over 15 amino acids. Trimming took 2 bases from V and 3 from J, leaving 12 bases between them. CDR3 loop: CASSFYSLNNQPQHF. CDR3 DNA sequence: TGTGCCAGCAGCTTCTACAGCCTAAACAATCAGCCCCAGCATTTT. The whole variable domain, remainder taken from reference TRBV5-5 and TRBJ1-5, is DAGVTQSPTHLIKTRGQQVTLRCSPISGHKSVSWYQQVLGQGPQFIFQYYEKEERGRGNFPDRFSARQFPNYSSELNVNALLLGDSALYLCASSFYSLNNQPQHFGDGTRLSIL.

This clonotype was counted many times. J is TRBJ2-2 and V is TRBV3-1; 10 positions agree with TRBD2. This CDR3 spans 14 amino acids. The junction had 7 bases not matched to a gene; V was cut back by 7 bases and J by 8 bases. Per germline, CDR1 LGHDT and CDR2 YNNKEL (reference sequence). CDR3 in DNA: TGTGCCAGCATGCGAGCGGGAGGGCCTGGGGAGCTGTTTTTT. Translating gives CASMRAGGPGELFF.

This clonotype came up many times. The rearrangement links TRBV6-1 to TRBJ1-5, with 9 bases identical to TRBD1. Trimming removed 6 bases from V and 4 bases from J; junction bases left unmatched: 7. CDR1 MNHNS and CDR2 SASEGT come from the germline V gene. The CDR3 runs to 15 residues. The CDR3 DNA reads TGTGCCAGCAGACCCGGGACAGGGACAAATCAGCCCCAGCATTTT. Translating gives CASRPGTGTNQPQHF.

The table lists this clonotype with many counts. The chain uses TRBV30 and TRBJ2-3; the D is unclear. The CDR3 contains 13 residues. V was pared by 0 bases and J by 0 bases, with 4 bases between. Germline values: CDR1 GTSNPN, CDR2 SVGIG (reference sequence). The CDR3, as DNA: TGTGCCTGGAGTGTACTCAGCACAGATACGCAGTATTTT. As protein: CAWSVLSTDTQYF.

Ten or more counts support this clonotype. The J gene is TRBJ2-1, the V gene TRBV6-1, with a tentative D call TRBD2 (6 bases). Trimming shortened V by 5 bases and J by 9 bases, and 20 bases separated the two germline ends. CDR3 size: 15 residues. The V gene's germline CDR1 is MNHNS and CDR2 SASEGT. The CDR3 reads CASSPPGRGASEQFF. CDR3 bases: TGTGCCAGCAGTCCCCCTGGTCGCGGGGCTAGTGAGCAGTTCTTC.

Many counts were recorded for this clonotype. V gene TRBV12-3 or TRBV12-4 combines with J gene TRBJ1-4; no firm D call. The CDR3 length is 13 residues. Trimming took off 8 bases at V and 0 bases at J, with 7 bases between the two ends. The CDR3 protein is CASQVTTNEKLFF. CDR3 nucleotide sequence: TGTGCCAGCCAAGTTACAACTAATGAAAAACTGTTTTTT.

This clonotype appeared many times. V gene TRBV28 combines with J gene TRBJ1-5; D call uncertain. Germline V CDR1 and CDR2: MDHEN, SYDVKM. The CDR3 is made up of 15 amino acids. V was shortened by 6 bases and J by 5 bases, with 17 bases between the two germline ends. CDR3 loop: CASSPEIGLYQPQHF. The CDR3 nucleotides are TGTGCCAGCAGCCCTGAAATCGGTCTTTATCAGCCCCAGCATTTT.

In DNA, the CDR3 is TGTGCCAGCAGCCCAGAGGGGGGAGTGAACACTGAAGCTTTCTTT. It encodes CASSPEGGVNTEAFF. The chain employs TRBV11-2 and TRBJ1-1; a weak D match, TRBD1 (6 bases). Trimming took 5 bases from V and 0 from J, leaving 13 bases between them. The germline CDR1 and CDR2 sequences are SGHAT and FQNNGV. The CDR3 sequence is 15 residues long.

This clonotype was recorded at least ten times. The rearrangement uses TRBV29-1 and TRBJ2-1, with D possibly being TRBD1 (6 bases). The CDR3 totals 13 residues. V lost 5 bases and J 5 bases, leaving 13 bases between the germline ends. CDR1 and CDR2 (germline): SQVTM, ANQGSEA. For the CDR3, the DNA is TGCAGCGTTTATAACAGGGATGACAATGAGCAGTTCTTC. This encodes CSVYNRDDNEQFF.

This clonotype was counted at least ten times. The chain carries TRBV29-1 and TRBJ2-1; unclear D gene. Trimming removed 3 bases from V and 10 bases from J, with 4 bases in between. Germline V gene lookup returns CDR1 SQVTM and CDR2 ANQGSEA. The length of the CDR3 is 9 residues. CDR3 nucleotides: TGCAGCGTTGACGTAGAGCAGTTCTTC. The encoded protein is CSVDVEQFF.

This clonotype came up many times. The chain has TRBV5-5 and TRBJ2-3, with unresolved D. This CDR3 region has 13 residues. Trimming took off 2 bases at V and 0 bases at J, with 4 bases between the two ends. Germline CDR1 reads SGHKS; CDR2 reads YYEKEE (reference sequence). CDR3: CASSFASTDTQYF. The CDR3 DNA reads TGTGCCAGCAGCTTCGCAAGCACAGATACGCAGTATTTT.

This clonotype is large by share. The CDR3 sequence: CAWSVAGDGTDTQYF. CDR3 nucleotides: TGTGCCTGGAGTGTAGCGGGGGACGGCACAGATACGCAGTATTTT. The chain joins TRBV30 to TRBJ2-3, with 8 bases aligning to TRBD2. CDR1 is GTSNPN, CDR2 SVGIG, per germline (reference sequence). The CDR3 runs to 15 residues. J lost 1 base, V lost 0 bases, and 3 bases had no gene match.

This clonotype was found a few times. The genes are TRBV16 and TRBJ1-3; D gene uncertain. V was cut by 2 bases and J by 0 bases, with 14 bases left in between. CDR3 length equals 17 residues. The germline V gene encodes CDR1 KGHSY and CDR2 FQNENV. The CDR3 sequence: CASSQGFGRNSGNTIYF. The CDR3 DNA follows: TGTGCCAGCAGCCAAGGGTTTGGGCGCAACTCTGGAAACACCATATATTTT.

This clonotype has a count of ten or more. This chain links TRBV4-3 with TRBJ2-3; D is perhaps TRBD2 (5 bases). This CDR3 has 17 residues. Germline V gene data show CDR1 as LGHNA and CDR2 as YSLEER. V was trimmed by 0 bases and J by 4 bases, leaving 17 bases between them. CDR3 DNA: TGCGCCAGCAGCCAAGAACGGCGGGCCCTCGCGTCAGATACGCAGTATTTT. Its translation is CASSQERRALASDTQYF.

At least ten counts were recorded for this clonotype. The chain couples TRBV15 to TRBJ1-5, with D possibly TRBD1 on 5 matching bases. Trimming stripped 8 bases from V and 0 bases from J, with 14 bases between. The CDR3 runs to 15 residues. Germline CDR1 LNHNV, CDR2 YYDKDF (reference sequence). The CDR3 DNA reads TGTGCCACCGTCCAGGGAGGGTATAGCAATCAGCCCCAGCATTTT. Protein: CATVQGGYSNQPQHF.

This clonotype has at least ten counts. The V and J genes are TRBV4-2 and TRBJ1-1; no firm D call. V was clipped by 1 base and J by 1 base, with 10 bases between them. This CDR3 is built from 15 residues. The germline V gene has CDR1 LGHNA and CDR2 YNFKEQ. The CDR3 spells CASSQVEGANTEAFF. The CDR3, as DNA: TGTGCCAGCAGCCAAGTCGAGGGAGCGAACACTGAAGCTTTCTTT.

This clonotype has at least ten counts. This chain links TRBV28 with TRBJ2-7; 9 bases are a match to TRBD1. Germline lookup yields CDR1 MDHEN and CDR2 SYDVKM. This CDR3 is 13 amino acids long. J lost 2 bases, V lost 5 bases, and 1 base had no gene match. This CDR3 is CASSRQGAYEQYF. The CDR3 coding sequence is TGTGCCAGCAGTAGACAGGGGGCCTACGAGCAGTACTTC. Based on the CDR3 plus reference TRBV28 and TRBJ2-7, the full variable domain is DVKVTQSSRYLVKRTGEKVFLECVQDMDHENMFWYRQDPGLGLRLIYFSYDVKMKEKGDIPEGYSVSREKKERFSLILESASTNQTSMYLCASSRQGAYEQYFGPGTRLTVT.

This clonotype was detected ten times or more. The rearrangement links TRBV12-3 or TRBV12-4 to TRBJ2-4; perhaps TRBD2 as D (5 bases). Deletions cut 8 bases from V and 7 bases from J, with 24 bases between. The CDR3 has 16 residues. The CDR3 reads CASSGIEGSLVNIQYF. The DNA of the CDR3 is TGTGCCAGCTCGGGTATTGAGGGTTCTCTGGTGAACATTCAGTACTTC.

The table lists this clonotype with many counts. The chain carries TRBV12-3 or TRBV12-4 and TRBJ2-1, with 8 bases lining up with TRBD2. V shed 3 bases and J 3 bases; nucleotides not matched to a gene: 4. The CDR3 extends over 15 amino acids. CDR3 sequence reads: CASSFTSGNYNEQFF. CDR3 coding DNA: TGTGCCAGCAGTTTTACTAGCGGAAACTACAATGAGCAGTTCTTC.

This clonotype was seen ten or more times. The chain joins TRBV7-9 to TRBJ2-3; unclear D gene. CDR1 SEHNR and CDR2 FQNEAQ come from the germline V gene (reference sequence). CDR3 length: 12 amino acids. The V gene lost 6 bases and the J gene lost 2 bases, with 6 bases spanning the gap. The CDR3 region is CASRSATDTQYF. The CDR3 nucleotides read TGTGCCAGCAGATCCGCCACAGATACGCAGTATTTT. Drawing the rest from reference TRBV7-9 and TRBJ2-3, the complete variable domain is DTGVSQNPRHKITKRGQNVTFRCDPISEHNRLYWYRQTLGQGPEFLTYFQNEAQLEKSRLLSDRFSAERPKGSFSTLEIQRTEQGDSAMYLCASRSATDTQYFGPGTRLTVL.

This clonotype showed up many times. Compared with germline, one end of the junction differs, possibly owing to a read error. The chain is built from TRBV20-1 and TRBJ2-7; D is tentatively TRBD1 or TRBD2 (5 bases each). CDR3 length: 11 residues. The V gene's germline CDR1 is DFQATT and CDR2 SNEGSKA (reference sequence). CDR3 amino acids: CSARDMRGSFF. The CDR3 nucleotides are TGCAGTGCTAGAGATATGAGGGGATCGTTCTTC.

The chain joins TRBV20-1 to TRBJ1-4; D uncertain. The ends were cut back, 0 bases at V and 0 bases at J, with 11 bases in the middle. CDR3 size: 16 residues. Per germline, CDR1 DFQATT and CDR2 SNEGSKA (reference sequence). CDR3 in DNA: TGCAGTGCTAGAGACCTCCTATCCGCAACTAATGAAAAACTGTTTTTT. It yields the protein CSARDLLSATNEKLFF.

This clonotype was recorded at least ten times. In DNA, the CDR3 is TGTGCCCACTCGCAGCCGGTCGAAGAGACCCAGTACTTC. Translating it yields CAHSQPVEETQYF. The chain joins TRBV7-2 to TRBJ2-5; D uncertain. Trimming shortened V by 11 bases and J by 3 bases, and 16 bases separated the two germline ends. This CDR3 is 13 amino acids long. Germline values: CDR1 SGHTA, CDR2 FQGNSA.

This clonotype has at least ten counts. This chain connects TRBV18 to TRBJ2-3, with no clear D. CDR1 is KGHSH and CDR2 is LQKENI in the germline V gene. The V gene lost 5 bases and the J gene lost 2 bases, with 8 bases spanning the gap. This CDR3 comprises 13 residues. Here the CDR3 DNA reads TGTGCCAGCTCAAGCCGGAACACAGATACGCAGTATTTT. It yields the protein CASSSRNTDTQYF.

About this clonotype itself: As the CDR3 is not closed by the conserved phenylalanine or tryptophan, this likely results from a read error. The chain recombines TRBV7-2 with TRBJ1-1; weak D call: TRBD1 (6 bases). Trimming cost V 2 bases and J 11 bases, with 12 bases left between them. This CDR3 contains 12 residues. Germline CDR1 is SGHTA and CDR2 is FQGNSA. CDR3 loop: CASSLRGLEAFY. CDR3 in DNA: TGTGCCAGCAGCTTAAGGGGGTTAGAGGCTTTCTAT.

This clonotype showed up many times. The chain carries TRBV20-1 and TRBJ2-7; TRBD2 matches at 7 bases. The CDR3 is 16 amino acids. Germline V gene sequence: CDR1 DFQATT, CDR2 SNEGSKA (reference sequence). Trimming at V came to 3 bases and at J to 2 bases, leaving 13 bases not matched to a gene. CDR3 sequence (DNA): TGCAGTGCTAGTAACTGGTTTCGAGCGGGAACCTACGAGCAGTACTTC. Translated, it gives CSASNWFRAGTYEQYF.

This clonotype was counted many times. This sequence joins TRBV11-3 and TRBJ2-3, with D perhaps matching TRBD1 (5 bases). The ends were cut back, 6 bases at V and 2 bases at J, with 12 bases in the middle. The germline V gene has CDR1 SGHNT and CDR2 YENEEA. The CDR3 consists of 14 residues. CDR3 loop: CASRVGRDTDTQYF. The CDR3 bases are TGTGCCAGCAGGGTAGGCAGGGACACAGATACGCAGTATTTT.

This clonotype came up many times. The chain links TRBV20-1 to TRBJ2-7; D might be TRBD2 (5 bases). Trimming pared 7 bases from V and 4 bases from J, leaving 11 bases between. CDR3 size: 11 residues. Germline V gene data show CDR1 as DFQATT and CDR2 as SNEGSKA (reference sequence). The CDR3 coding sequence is TGCAGTGGCCTAGCTGGGTACGAGCAGTACTTC. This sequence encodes CSGLAGYEQYF.

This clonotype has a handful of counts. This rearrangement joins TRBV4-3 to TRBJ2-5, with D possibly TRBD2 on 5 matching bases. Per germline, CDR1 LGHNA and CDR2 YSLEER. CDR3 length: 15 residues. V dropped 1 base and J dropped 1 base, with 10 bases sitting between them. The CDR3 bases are TGCGCCAGCAGCCAAGTAGGTGAGGGCCAAGAGACCCAGTACTTC. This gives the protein CASSQVGEGQETQYF.

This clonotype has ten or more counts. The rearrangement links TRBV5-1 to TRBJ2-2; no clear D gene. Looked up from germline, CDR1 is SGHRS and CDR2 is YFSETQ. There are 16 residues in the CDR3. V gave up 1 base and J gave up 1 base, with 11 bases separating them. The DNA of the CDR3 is TGCGCCAGCAGCTTGTTTGGCAGGCAGAACACCGGGGAGCTGTTTTTT. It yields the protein CASSLFGRQNTGELFF.

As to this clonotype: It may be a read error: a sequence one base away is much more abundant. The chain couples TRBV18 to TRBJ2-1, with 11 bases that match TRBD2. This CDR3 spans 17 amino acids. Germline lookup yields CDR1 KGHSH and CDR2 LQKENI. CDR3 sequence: CPSSLTSGSGYKNEQFF. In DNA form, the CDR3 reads TGTCCCAGCTCACTTACTAGCGGGAGTGGCTACAAGAATGAGCAGTTCTTC. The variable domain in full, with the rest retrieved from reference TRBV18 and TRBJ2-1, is NAGVMQNPRHLVRRRGQEARLRCSPMKGHSHVYWYRQLPEEGLKFMVYLQKENIIDESGMPKERFSAEFPKEGPSILRIQQVVRGDSAAYFCPSSLTSGSGYKNEQFFGPGTRLTVL.

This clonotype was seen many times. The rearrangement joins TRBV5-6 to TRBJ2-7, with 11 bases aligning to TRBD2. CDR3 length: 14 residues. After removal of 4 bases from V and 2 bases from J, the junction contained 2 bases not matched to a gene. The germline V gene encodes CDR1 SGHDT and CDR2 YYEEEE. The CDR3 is CASSGTSGPYEQYF. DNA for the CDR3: TGTGCCAGCAGCGGGACTAGCGGTCCCTACGAGCAGTACTTC.